The rows below give T cell receptor beta chains drawn from one sample of a study of response to subunit inactivated influenza vaccine. One entry per CDR3 protein, called by TCRdb with MiXCR from the RT-PCR reads. The table includes 200,000 to 250,000 distinct CDR3 sequences, less than 15% detected once. The specimen was non-naive T cells sorted from PBMCs, collected around two weeks before vaccination. Every receptor here comes from a man between 45 and 60 years old who received an inactivated influenza vaccine. The CDR3 runs from the conserved cysteine through the conserved F or W. The D gene is left open where the match is weak. A clone size is listed for some rows: how often the clone was seen (once, few, many), or a class if it is expanded.

clone size: many
J gene: TRBJ2-2
V gene: TRBV27
D gene: NA
CDR3 protein: CASSPLIRGGELFF
CDR3 DNA: TGTGCCAGCAGTCCTCTCATCCGGGGCGGGGAGCTGTTTTTT

clone size: many
J gene: TRBJ2-2
V gene: TRBV29-1
D gene: NA
CDR3 protein: CSVGEITGELFF
CDR3 DNA: TGCAGCGTTGGTGAGATCACCGGGGAGCTGTTTTTT

clone size: few
J gene: TRBJ2-3
V gene: TRBV20-1
D gene: NA
CDR3 protein: CSARDAGRVSTDTQYF
CDR3 DNA: TGCAGTGCTAGAGATGCAGGGCGGGTTAGCACAGATACGCAGTATTTT

clone size: NA
J gene: TRBJ2-5
V gene: TRBV15
D gene: NA
CDR3 protein: CATSRARTRQETQYF
CDR3 DNA: TGTGCCACCAGCAGAGCAAGGACAAGACAAGAGACCCAGTACTTC

clone size: NA
J gene: TRBJ2-3
V gene: TRBV9
D gene: NA
CDR3 protein: CASNKDETSTDTQYF
CDR3 DNA: TGTGCCAGCAACAAAGACGAAACAAGCACAGATACGCAGTATTTT

clone size: NA
J gene: TRBJ1-6
V gene: TRBV6-5
D gene: NA
CDR3 protein: CASSYAQGIGSPLHF
CDR3 DNA: TGTGCCAGCAGTTACGCACAGGGAATTGGTTCACCCCTCCACTTT

clone size: NA
J gene: TRBJ2-5
V gene: TRBV20-1
D gene: NA
CDR3 protein: CSAKRLEITQYF
CDR3 DNA: TGCAGTGCTAAACGACTAGAGATTACCCAGTACTTC

clone size: few
J gene: TRBJ2-7
V gene: TRBV29-1
D gene: NA
CDR3 protein: CSVAPRSTYEQYF
CDR3 DNA: TGCAGCGTCGCTCCCCGGTCTACCTACGAGCAGTACTTC

clone size: few
J gene: TRBJ1-2
V gene: TRBV14
D gene: TRBD1
CDR3 protein: CASSRDRDYGYTF
CDR3 DNA: TGTGCCAGCAGCCGAGACAGGGACTATGGCTACACCTTC

clone size: many
J gene: TRBJ2-1
V gene: TRBV24-1
D gene: TRBD2
CDR3 protein: CATSDPGLAGREQFF
CDR3 DNA: TGTGCCACCAGTGATCCGGGACTAGCGGGACGTGAGCAGTTCTTC

clone size: few
J gene: TRBJ1-6
V gene: TRBV7-2
D gene: NA
CDR3 protein: CASSLGMSYSPLHF
CDR3 DNA: TGTGCCAGCAGCTTAGGGATGAGCTATTCACCCCTCCACTTT

clone size: many
J gene: TRBJ1-1
V gene: TRBV4-1
D gene: NA
CDR3 protein: CASSRYPPAGYLNTEAFF
CDR3 DNA: TGCGCCAGCAGCCGATACCCCCCTGCAGGGTATCTGAACACTGAAGCTTTCTTT

clone size: NA
J gene: TRBJ2-7
V gene: TRBV20-1
D gene: NA
CDR3 protein: CSAGGLRGSTHEQYF
CDR3 DNA: TGCAGTGCTGGAGGGTTGCGGGGTTCTACCCACGAGCAGTACTTC

clone size: many
J gene: TRBJ2-7
V gene: TRBV12-3/TRBV12-4
D gene: NA
CDR3 protein: CASSTLDIYEQYF
CDR3 DNA: TGTGCCAGCAGCACCCTGGACATCTACGAGCAGTACTTC

clone size: few
J gene: TRBJ1-1
V gene: TRBV3-1
D gene: TRBD1
CDR3 protein: CASSRSPGQGAGAFF
CDR3 DNA: TGTGCCAGCAGCCGATCCCCGGGACAGGGGGCAGGGGCTTTCTTT

clone size: NA
J gene: TRBJ2-7
V gene: TRBV4-1
D gene: NA
CDR3 protein: CASSLQIRGQYEQYF
CDR3 DNA: TGCGCCAGCAGCCTCCAAATTCGGGGACAATACGAGCAGTACTTC

clone size: NA
J gene: TRBJ2-3
V gene: TRBV7-2
D gene: TRBD2
CDR3 protein: CASSRPGGTQYF
CDR3 DNA: TGTGCCAGCAGCCGACCGGGGGGGACGCAGTATTTT

clone size: NA
J gene: TRBJ1-1
V gene: TRBV6-1
D gene: NA
CDR3 protein: CASSEVRPTEAFF
CDR3 DNA: TGTGCCAGCAGTGAAGTACGGCCCACTGAAGCTTTCTTT

clone size: few
J gene: TRBJ2-2
V gene: TRBV20-1
D gene: TRBD2
CDR3 protein: CSARPPAGGVGGELFF
CDR3 DNA: TGCAGTGCTAGACCCCCAGCGGGAGGCGTCGGCGGGGAGCTGTTTTTT

clone size: NA
J gene: TRBJ2-7
V gene: TRBV19
D gene: NA
CDR3 protein: CASSRGHPGDEQYF
CDR3 DNA: TGTGCCAGTAGTCGCGGACACCCAGGGGACGAGCAGTACTTC

clone size: NA
J gene: TRBJ2-1
V gene: TRBV7-2
D gene: NA
CDR3 protein: CASSLVVLRLGDNEQFF
CDR3 DNA: TGTGCCAGCAGCTTAGTCGTTTTGAGGCTTGGAGACAATGAGCAGTTCTTC

clone size: few
J gene: TRBJ1-1
V gene: TRBV7-9
D gene: NA
CDR3 protein: CASSSLNVGRGTEAFF
CDR3 DNA: TGTGCCAGCAGCTCCCTAAATGTGGGGCGCGGTACTGAAGCTTTCTTT

clone size: few
J gene: TRBJ2-6
V gene: TRBV6-1
D gene: TRBD1
CDR3 protein: CASRPGQGAEGANVLTF
CDR3 DNA: TGTGCCAGCCGTCCGGGACAGGGGGCGGAAGGGGCCAACGTCCTGACTTTC

clone size: NA
J gene: TRBJ2-5
V gene: TRBV6-2/TRBV6-3
D gene: TRBD2
CDR3 protein: CASKSLPGLAGTGSFYNEQFF
CDR3 DNA: TGTGCCAGCAAAAGTCTTCCGGGACTAGCGGGAACGGGATCCTTCTACAATGAGCAGTTCTTT

clone size: NA
J gene: TRBJ2-3
V gene: TRBV5-1
D gene: NA
CDR3 protein: CASSSQGIGTDTQYF
CDR3 DNA: TGCGCCAGCAGCTCTCAGGGGATTGGCACAGATACGCAGTATTTT

clone size: NA
J gene: TRBJ1-2
V gene: TRBV12-3/TRBV12-4
D gene: TRBD1
CDR3 protein: CASSPRRTGVGYTF
CDR3 DNA: TGTGCCAGCAGTCCGAGGAGGACAGGGGTTGGCTACACCTTC

clone size: many
J gene: TRBJ2-5
V gene: TRBV28
D gene: NA
CDR3 protein: CASSPSNEQETQYF
CDR3 DNA: TGTGCCAGCAGTCCCTCCAATGAGCAAGAGACCCAGTACTTC

clone size: NA
J gene: TRBJ2-1
V gene: TRBV28
D gene: TRBD2
CDR3 protein: CASSFVAGGFNEQFF
CDR3 DNA: TGTGCCAGCAGTTTCGTAGCGGGAGGTTTCAATGAGCAGTTCTTC

clone size: NA
J gene: TRBJ2-1
V gene: TRBV21-1
D gene: NA
CDR3 protein: CASSKVVSGRARGEQFF
CDR3 DNA: TGTGCCAGCAGCAAAGTGGTTAGCGGGAGGGCCCGGGGTGAGCAGTTCTTC

clone size: NA
J gene: TRBJ1-2
V gene: TRBV20-1
D gene: NA
CDR3 protein: CSAGIPQGRDGYTF
CDR3 DNA: TGCAGTGCTGGTATACCCCAGGGGCGTGATGGCTACACCTTC

clone size: NA
J gene: TRBJ2-4
V gene: TRBV4-3
D gene: NA
CDR3 protein: CASSRGTLAKNIQYF
CDR3 DNA: TGCGCCAGCAGCCGCGGCACCCTAGCCAAAAACATTCAGTACTTC

clone size: few
J gene: TRBJ2-1
V gene: TRBV6-1
D gene: NA
CDR3 protein: CASSAGVGSYNEQFF
CDR3 DNA: TGTGCCAGCTCCGCCGGGGTAGGGTCCTACAATGAGCAGTTCTTC

clone size: NA
J gene: TRBJ2-1
V gene: TRBV28
D gene: TRBD2
CDR3 protein: CASSLEELVPGLGFYNEQFF
CDR3 DNA: TGTGCCAGCAGTCTCGAGGAGCTAGTACCGGGACTAGGGTTCTACAATGAGCAGTTCTTC

clone size: NA
J gene: TRBJ2-3
V gene: TRBV20-1
D gene: NA
CDR3 protein: CSARGVEGGYF
CDR3 DNA: TGCAGTGCTAGGGGCGTCGAAGGAGGGTATTTT

clone size: NA
J gene: TRBJ2-5
V gene: TRBV5-6
D gene: TRBD2
CDR3 protein: CASSIGQAGYQETQYF
CDR3 DNA: TGTGCCAGCAGCATAGGCCAAGCGGGATACCAAGAGACCCAGTACTTC

clone size: many
J gene: TRBJ2-7
V gene: TRBV28
D gene: TRBD2
CDR3 protein: CASSTGLAASYEQYF
CDR3 DNA: TGTGCCAGCAGTACGGGACTAGCGGCCTCCTACGAGCAGTACTTC

clone size: NA
J gene: TRBJ2-5
V gene: TRBV5-1
D gene: TRBD2
CDR3 protein: CASSVVAGGLETQYF
CDR3 DNA: TGCGCCAGCAGCGTCGTGGCGGGGGGGCTGGAGACCCAGTACTTC

clone size: few
J gene: TRBJ1-2
V gene: TRBV12-3/TRBV12-4
D gene: NA
CDR3 protein: CASRGAGGYTF
CDR3 DNA: TGTGCCAGCCGAGGAGCGGGTGGCTACACCTTC

clone size: NA
J gene: TRBJ1-4
V gene: TRBV20-1
D gene: NA
CDR3 protein: CSARDARGGEKLFF
CDR3 DNA: TGCAGTGCTAGAGACGCCAGGGGTGGTGAAAAACTGTTTTTT

clone size: NA
J gene: TRBJ1-5
V gene: TRBV6-2/TRBV6-3
D gene: NA
CDR3 protein: CASSPTGNSNQPQHF
CDR3 DNA: TGTGCCAGCAGCCCTACAGGAAATAGCAATCAGCCCCAGCATTTT

clone size: few
J gene: TRBJ1-2
V gene: TRBV27
D gene: NA
CDR3 protein: CASSFDGGRGYGYTF
CDR3 DNA: TGTGCCAGCAGTTTCGACGGGGGCAGAGGCTATGGCTACACCTTC

clone size: NA
J gene: TRBJ2-1
V gene: TRBV20-1
D gene: NA
CDR3 protein: CSASTGTLGNEQFF
CDR3 DNA: TGCAGTGCTAGTACCGGGACCCTCGGGAATGAGCAGTTCTTC

clone size: many
J gene: TRBJ2-3
V gene: TRBV5-1
D gene: NA
CDR3 protein: CASRGTSTDTQYF
CDR3 DNA: TGCGCCAGCAGAGGGACTAGCACAGATACGCAGTATTTT

clone size: NA
J gene: TRBJ1-2
V gene: TRBV5-1
D gene: TRBD1
CDR3 protein: CASSEGQVGRGYTF
CDR3 DNA: TGCGCCAGCAGCGAGGGACAGGTCGGTCGTGGCTACACCTTC

clone size: few
J gene: TRBJ2-3
V gene: TRBV24-1
D gene: NA
CDR3 protein: CATSALSGIGPDTQYF
CDR3 DNA: TGTGCCACCAGTGCCCTGAGCGGAATAGGGCCAGATACGCAGTATTTT

clone size: few
J gene: TRBJ2-7
V gene: TRBV4-1
D gene: NA
CDR3 protein: CASSQEPHTYEQYF
CDR3 DNA: TGCGCCAGCAGCCAAGAACCTCACACCTACGAGCAGTACTTC

clone size: many
J gene: TRBJ1-2
V gene: TRBV5-1
D gene: NA
CDR3 protein: CASSLGGSGGYTF
CDR3 DNA: TGCGCCAGCAGCTTGGGGGGATCTGGCGGCTACACCTTC

clone size: few
J gene: TRBJ2-3
V gene: TRBV20-1
D gene: TRBD2
CDR3 protein: CSATTARTSGGAVDTQYF
CDR3 DNA: TGCAGTGCTACCACCGCCCGGACTAGCGGGGGGGCTGTAGATACGCAGTATTTT

clone size: many
J gene: TRBJ2-1
V gene: TRBV20-1
D gene: TRBD2
CDR3 protein: CSARDIAGHSYNEQFF
CDR3 DNA: TGCAGTGCTAGAGACATAGCGGGACACTCCTACAATGAGCAGTTCTTC

clone size: many
J gene: TRBJ2-1
V gene: TRBV5-1
D gene: NA
CDR3 protein: CASSWRPSRTYNEQFF
CDR3 DNA: TGCGCCAGCAGCTGGAGACCGAGCCGTACCTACAATGAGCAGTTCTTC

clone size: NA
J gene: TRBJ1-1
V gene: TRBV5-4
D gene: NA
CDR3 protein: CASASGTNTEAFF
CDR3 DNA: TGTGCCAGCGCCTCCGGGACGAACACTGAAGCTTTCTTT

clone size: few
J gene: TRBJ2-5
V gene: TRBV7-2
D gene: NA
CDR3 protein: CASSLSSDETQYF
CDR3 DNA: TGTGCCAGCAGCCTCTCTTCTGACGAGACCCAGTACTTC

clone size: many
J gene: TRBJ2-1
V gene: TRBV5-1
D gene: NA
CDR3 protein: CASSLVGGEQFF
CDR3 DNA: TGCGCCAGCAGCTTGGTGGGGGGTGAGCAGTTCTTC

clone size: few
J gene: TRBJ2-2
V gene: TRBV3-1
D gene: TRBD2
CDR3 protein: CASSQEGLAVNTGELFF
CDR3 DNA: TGTGCCAGCAGCCAAGAGGGACTAGCGGTGAACACCGGGGAGCTGTTTTTT

clone size: few
J gene: TRBJ2-1
V gene: TRBV2
D gene: TRBD1
CDR3 protein: CASSAGQGGYNEQFF
CDR3 DNA: TGTGCCAGCAGTGCGGGACAGGGTGGGTACAATGAGCAGTTCTTC

clone size: NA
J gene: TRBJ1-2
V gene: TRBV7-2
D gene: NA
CDR3 protein: CASSLIQASNYGYTF
CDR3 DNA: TGTGCCAGCAGCTTGATACAGGCTTCTAACTATGGCTACACCTTC

clone size: NA
J gene: TRBJ2-3
V gene: TRBV5-5
D gene: TRBD2
CDR3 protein: CASSLPTSGEFADTQYF
CDR3 DNA: TGTGCCAGCAGCTTACCGACTAGCGGGGAATTCGCAGATACGCAGTATTTT

clone size: few
J gene: TRBJ2-1
V gene: TRBV12-3/TRBV12-4
D gene: TRBD2
CDR3 protein: CASSSTSGGGRTYNEQFF
CDR3 DNA: TGTGCCAGCAGCTCAACTAGCGGGGGGGGCCGCACCTACAATGAGCAGTTCTTC

clone size: many
J gene: TRBJ1-3
V gene: TRBV6-5
D gene: NA
CDR3 protein: CASSYRRAGNTIYF
CDR3 DNA: TGTGCCAGCAGTTATCGCAGGGCTGGAAACACCATATATTTT

clone size: NA
J gene: TRBJ1-2
V gene: TRBV9
D gene: NA
CDR3 protein: CASSVVEGANYGYTF
CDR3 DNA: TGTGCCAGCAGCGTAGTAGAAGGGGCTAACTATGGCTACACCTTC